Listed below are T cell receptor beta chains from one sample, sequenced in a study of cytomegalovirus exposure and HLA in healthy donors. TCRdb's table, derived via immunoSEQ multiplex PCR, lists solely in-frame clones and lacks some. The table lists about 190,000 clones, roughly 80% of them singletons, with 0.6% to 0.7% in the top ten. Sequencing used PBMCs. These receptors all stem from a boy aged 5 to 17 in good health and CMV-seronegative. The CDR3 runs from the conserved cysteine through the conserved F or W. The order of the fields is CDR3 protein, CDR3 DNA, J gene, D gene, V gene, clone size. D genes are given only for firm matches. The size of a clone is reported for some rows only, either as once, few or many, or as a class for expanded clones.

CASSQDDERRQGSHQPQHF TGCGCCAGCAGCCAAGATGACGAAAGGAGACAGGGAAGCCATCAGCCCCAGCATTTT TRBJ1-5 TRBD1 TRBV4-3 NA
CASSLVAGGFYEQYF TGTGCCAGCAGCTTAGTTGCAGGGGGTTTCTACGAGCAGTACTTC TRBJ2-7 TRBD1 TRBV13 NA
CASSQVIGDRNQPQHF TGCGCCAGCAGCCAAGTTATCGGGGATAGGAATCAGCCCCAGCATTTT TRBJ1-5 NA TRBV4-3 NA
CASSRGRTLYEQYF TGTGCCAGCAGTAGGGGTCGGACACTTTACGAGCAGTACTTC TRBJ2-7 NA TRBV27 once
CASSGERNTEAFF TGTGCCAGCAGTGGAGAAAGGAACACTGAAGCTTTCTTT TRBJ1-1 NA TRBV6-1 NA
CASSLDRASIKAFF TGTGCCAGCAGCTTAGACAGGGCATCTATTAAGGCTTTCTTT TRBJ1-1 NA TRBV11-3 NA
CASSLIVRSLGRSKDTQYF TGTGCCAGCAGCTTGATAGTTAGATCCCTTGGCAGGTCTAAGGATACGCAGTATTTT TRBJ2-3 NA TRBV5-5 NA
CAISEYQKDRDNGYTF TGTGCCATCAGTGAATACCAAAAGGACAGGGATAATGGCTACACCTTC TRBJ1-2 TRBD1 TRBV10-3 NA
CASSPRWAGISNTEAFF TGTGCCAGCAGCCCAAGATGGGCGGGGATTTCGAACACTGAAGCTTTCTTT TRBJ1-1 NA TRBV27 NA
CASSFGPSREQYF TGTGCCAGCAGCTTTGGGCCCTCCAGGGAGCAGTACTTC TRBJ2-7 NA TRBV9 NA
CASSAQLSGNTIYF TGCGCCAGCAGTGCACAGTTGTCTGGAAACACCATATATTTT TRBJ1-3 NA TRBV23-1 NA
CSVVGTVTDTQYF TGCAGCGTTGTAGGGACAGTCACAGATACGCAGTATTTT TRBJ2-3 TRBD1 TRBV29-1 NA
CAWTSEYSNQPQHF TGTGCCTGGACGTCGGAGTATAGCAATCAGCCCCAGCATTTT TRBJ1-5 NA TRBV30 NA
CASSSAQGATSYEQYF TGCGCCAGCAGCAGTGCGCAGGGGGCGACGTCCTACGAGCAGTACTTC TRBJ2-7 TRBD1 TRBV5-1 NA
CASSQTSGNYEQYF TGCGCCAGCAGCCAGACTAGCGGGAACTACGAGCAGTACTTC TRBJ2-7 TRBD2 TRBV5-1 NA
CASSVEGQAGQPQHF TGTGCCAGCAGCGTAGAGGGACAGGCGGGTCAGCCCCAGCATTTT TRBJ1-5 TRBD1 TRBV9 NA
CASSASRDTEAFF TGCGCCAGCTCCGCATCTCGGGACACTGAAGCTTTCTTT TRBJ1-1 NA TRBV5-1 NA
CASSSSGMGDF TGTGCCAGCAGCTCTAGCGGGATGGGTGATTTT TRBJ2-3 TRBD2 TRBV7-2 NA
CAWTRIADNEQFF TGTGCCTGGACGAGGATAGCGGACAATGAGCAGTTCTTC TRBJ2-1 NA TRBV30 NA
CASGSRETQYF TGTGCTAGTGGTTCTCGGGAGACCCAGTACTTC TRBJ2-5 NA TRBV12-5 NA
CSTTGSVYQETQYF TGCAGCACCACCGGGTCCGTGTACCAAGAGACCCAGTACTTC TRBJ2-5 NA TRBV29-1 NA
CASVVSGQQNTEAFF TGTGCCAGCGTCGTGTCTGGGCAGCAGAACACTGAAGCTTTCTTT TRBJ1-1 NA TRBV2 NA
CASTKGDRNTEAFF TGTGCCAGCACCAAGGGGGACAGGAACACTGAAGCTTTCTTT TRBJ1-1 TRBD1 TRBV2 NA
CASSSRTEAFF TGTGCCAGCAGCTCTAGGACTGAAGCTTTCTTT TRBJ1-1 NA TRBV2 NA
CASSEAGLAHPQFF TGTGCCAGCAGTGAAGCTGGTTTGGCTCACCCGCAGTTCTTC TRBJ2-1 NA TRBV6-1 NA
CASSLAGGSNEQFF TGCGCCAGCAGCTTGGCGGGGGGTAGTAATGAGCAGTTCTTC TRBJ2-1 TRBD2 TRBV5-1 once
CASSANDGGVEQYF TGTGCCAGCAGCGCAAATGACGGAGGGGTCGAGCAGTACTTC TRBJ2-7 NA TRBV9 NA